This TCR beta chain was retrieved from a study of cytomegalovirus exposure and HLA in healthy donors. Study-level background: Most donors, about 82% of some 400 genotyped, fell in the Caucasian-associated ancestry cluster. Whole-study results and caveats: HLA alleles were associated with 16,951 TCR beta sequences in a later analysis at 0.05 false discovery rate. A likely sequencing artifact accounted for one observed cluster of highly shared sequence variants. TCR beta chain V- and J-gene trimming was linked, in a later analysis, to a missense variant in DCLRE1C.

The PCR ran on 60 Vbeta and 13 Jbeta primers. Libraries were prepared by immunoSEQ multiplex PCR; TCRdb keeps only in-frame clonotypes and omits some of them. In all, the sample yields about 130,000 clones. The CDR3 spans 15 residues. With 5 bases removed from V and 7 bases from J, the gap between germline ends came to 21 bases. In germline, CDR1 is MNHEY, CDR2 SMNVEV (reference sequence). On this clone itself: Its antigen is not identified.

V gene TRBV27 combines with J gene TRBJ2-7, with a tentative D call TRBD1 (6 bases). This clonotype originated in a woman in her thirties or forties in good health and CMV-seropositive. The sequenced sample consisted of PBMCs. CDR3 nucleotides: TGTGCCAGCAGTGGCAACAGGGCCGGTATACGGGAGCAGTACTTC. Its translation is CASSGNRAGIREQYF.